By sample share, the clone carrying this T cell receptor beta chain is medium-sized. Its specificity is not known. The data are from a study of spatial heterogeneity in lung cancer. Overall study context: A consistent excess of beta-chain over alpha-chain sequences was detected. Correlation of TCR transcript counts in tumor regions with a T cell module score from matched bulk RNA-seq was strong.

Via MiXCR, TCRdb re-called the 5' RACE reads, giving one row per CDR3 protein. The sample holds 20,000 to 25,000 distinct CDR3 sequences; approximately 4.3% are singletons and the top ten take 9.9%. Whole-study findings and limits: In tumor T cells, estimated coverage reached roughly 7% for alpha chains and roughly 14% for beta chains. Tumoral mutation counts were tracked by counts of expanded intratumoral alpha and beta TCRs.

Time point denoted: sample taken at primary tumor resection. Patients with untreated early-stage non-small cell lung cancer, numbering 55 to 80, were the donors. Looked up from germline, CDR1 is SGHRS and CDR2 is YFSETQ. V lost 4 bases to trimming and J lost 0 bases, with 9 bases between them. CDR3 length: 14 residues. The chain links TRBV5-1 to TRBJ2-3; D not resolved. The source is a male donor with early-stage non-small cell lung cancer. Sequencing was performed on lung tumor tissue, taken at surgery. CDR3 sequence: CASSRVGSTDTQYF. CDR3 nucleotides: TGCGCCAGCAGCCGAGTGGGAAGCACAGATACGCAGTATTTT.